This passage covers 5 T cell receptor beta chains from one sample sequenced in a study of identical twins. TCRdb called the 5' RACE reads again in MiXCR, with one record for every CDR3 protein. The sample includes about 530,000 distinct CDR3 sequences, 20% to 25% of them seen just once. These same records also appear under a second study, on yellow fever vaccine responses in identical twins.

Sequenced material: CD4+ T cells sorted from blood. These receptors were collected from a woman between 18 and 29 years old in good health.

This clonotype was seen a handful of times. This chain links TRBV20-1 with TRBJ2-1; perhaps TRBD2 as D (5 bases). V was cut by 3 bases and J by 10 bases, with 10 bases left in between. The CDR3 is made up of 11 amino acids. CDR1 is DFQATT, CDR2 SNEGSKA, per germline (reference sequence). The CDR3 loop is CSASGLAEQFF. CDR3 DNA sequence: TGCAGTGCTAGCGGTCTAGCAGAGCAGTTCTTC.

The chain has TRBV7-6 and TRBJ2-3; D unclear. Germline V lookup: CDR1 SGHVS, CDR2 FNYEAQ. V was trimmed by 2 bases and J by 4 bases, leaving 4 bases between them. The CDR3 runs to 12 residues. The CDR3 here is CASSLWADTQYF. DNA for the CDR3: TGTGCCAGCAGCTTATGGGCAGATACGCAGTATTTT.

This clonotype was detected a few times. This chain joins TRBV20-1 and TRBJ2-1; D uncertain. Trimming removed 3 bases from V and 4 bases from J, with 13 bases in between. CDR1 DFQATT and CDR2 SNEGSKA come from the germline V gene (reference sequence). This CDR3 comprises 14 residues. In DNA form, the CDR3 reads TGCAGTGCTAGTAACCCCTGGGGATACAATGAGCAGTTCTTC. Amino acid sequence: CSASNPWGYNEQFF.

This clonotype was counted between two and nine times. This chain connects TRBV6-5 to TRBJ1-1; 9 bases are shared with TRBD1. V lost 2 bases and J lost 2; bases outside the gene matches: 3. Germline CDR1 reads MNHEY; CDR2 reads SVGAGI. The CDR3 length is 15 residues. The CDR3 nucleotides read TGTGCCAGCAGTTACCGGGGACAGGGAAACACTGAAGCTTTCTTT. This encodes CASSYRGQGNTEAFF.

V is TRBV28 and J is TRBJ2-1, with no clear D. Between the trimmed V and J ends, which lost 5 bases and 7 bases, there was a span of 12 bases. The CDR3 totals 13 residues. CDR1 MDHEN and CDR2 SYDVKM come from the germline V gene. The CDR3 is CASSLPELNEQFF. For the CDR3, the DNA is TGTGCCAGCAGTCTCCCCGAACTAAATGAGCAGTTCTTC.